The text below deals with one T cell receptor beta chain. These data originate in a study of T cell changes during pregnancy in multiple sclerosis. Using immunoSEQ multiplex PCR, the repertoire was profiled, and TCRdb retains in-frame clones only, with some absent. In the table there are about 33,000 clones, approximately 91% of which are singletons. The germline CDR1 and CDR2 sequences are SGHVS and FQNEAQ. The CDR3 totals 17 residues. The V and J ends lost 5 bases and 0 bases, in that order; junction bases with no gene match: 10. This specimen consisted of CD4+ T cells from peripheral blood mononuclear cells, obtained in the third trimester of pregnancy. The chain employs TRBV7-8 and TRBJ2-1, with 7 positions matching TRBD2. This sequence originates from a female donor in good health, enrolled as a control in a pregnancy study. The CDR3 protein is CASSASGAQSSYNEQFF. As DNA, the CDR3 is TGTGCCAGCAGCGCCAGCGGGGCGCAGAGCTCCTACAATGAGCAGTTCTTC. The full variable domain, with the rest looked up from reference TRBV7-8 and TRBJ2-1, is GAGVSQSPRYKVAKRGQDVALRCDPISGHVSLFWYQQALGQGPEFLTYFQNEAQLDKSGLPSDRFFAERPEGSVSTLKIQRTQQEDSAVYLCASSASGAQSSYNEQFFGPGTRLTVL.